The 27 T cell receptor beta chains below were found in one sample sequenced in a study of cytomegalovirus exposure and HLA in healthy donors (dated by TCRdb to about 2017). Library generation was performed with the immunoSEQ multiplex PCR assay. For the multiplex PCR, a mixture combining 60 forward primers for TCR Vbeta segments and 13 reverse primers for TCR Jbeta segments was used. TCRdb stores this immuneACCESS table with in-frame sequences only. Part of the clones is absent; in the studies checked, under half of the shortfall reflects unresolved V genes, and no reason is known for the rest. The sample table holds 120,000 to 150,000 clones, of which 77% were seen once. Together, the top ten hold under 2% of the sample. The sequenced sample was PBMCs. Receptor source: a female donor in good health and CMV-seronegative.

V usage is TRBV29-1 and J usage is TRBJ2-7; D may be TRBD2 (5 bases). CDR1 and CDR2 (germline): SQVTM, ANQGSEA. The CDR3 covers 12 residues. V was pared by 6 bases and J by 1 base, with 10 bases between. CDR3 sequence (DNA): TGCAGCGTCCGGCCGGGGTCCTACGAGCAGTACTTC. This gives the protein CSVRPGSYEQYF.

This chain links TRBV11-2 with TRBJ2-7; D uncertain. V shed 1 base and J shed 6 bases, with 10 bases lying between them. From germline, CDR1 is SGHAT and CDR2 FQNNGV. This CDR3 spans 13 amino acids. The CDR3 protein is CASSLVQSGEQYF. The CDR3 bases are TGTGCCAGCAGCTTAGTTCAGTCTGGCGAGCAGTACTTC.

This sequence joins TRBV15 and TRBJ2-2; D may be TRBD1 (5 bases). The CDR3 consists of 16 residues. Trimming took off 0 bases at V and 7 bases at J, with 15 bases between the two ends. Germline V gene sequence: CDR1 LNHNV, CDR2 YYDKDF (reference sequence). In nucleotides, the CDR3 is TGTGCCACCAGCAGAGATTCCCCAGGGTTAAACGGGGAGCTGTTTTTT. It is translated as CATSRDSPGLNGELFF.

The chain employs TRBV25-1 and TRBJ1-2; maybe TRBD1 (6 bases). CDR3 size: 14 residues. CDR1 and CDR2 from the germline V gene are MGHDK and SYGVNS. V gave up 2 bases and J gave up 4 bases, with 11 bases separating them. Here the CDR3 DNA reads TGTGCCAGCAGTGAAGTCGGACAGATCTATGGCTACACCTTC. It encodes CASSEVGQIYGYTF.

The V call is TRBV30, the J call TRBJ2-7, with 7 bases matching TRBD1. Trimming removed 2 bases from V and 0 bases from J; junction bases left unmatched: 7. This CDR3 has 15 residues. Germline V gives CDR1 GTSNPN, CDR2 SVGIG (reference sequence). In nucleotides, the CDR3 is TGTGCCTGGAGTACCGAGACAGGGAGCTCCTACGAGCAGTACTTC. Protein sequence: CAWSTETGSSYEQYF.

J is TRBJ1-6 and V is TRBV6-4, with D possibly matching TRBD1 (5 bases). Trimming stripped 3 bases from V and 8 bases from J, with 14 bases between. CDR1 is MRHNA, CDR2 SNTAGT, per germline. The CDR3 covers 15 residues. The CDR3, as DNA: TGTGCCAGCAGTGATCAAGACAGCAGCGATTCACCCCTCCACTTT. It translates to CASSDQDSSDSPLHF.

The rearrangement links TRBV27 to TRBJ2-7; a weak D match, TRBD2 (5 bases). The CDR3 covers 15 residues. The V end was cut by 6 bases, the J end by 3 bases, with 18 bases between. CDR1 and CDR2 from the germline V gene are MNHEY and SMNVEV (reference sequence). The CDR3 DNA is TGTGCCAGCAGATCGGGGTATCGGCCCCACTACGAGCAGTACTTC. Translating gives CASRSGYRPHYEQYF.

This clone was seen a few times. CDR3 nucleotides: TGTGCCAGCAAACCGGGGGACCACTATGGCTACACCTTC. Amino acid sequence: CASKPGDHYGYTF. This chain links TRBV27 with TRBJ1-2, with a weak D call TRBD1 (5 bases). The CDR3 sequence is 13 residues long. Germline V gene data show CDR1 as MNHEY and CDR2 as SMNVEV (reference sequence). V was trimmed by 7 bases and J by 3 bases, leaving 12 bases between them.

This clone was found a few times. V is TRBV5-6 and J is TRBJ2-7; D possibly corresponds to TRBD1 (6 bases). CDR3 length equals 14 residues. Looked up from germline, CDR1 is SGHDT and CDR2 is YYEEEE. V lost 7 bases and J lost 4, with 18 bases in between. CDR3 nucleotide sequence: TGTGCCAGCGGAGGTGGAGAGGACAGATACGAGCAGTACTTC. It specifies CASGGGEDRYEQYF.

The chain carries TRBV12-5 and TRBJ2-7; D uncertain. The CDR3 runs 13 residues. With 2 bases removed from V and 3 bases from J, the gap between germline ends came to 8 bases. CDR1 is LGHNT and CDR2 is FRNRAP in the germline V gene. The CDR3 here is CASGLLSRYEQYF. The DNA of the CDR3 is TGTGCTAGTGGTTTGTTGTCCCGCTACGAGCAGTACTTC.

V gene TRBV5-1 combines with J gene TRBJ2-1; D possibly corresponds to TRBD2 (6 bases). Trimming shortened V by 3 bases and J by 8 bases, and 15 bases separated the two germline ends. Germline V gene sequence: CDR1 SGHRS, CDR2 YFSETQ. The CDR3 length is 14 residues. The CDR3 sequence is CASSSGTWVDEQFF. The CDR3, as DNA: TGCGCCAGCAGCTCCGGGACTTGGGTCGATGAGCAGTTCTTC.

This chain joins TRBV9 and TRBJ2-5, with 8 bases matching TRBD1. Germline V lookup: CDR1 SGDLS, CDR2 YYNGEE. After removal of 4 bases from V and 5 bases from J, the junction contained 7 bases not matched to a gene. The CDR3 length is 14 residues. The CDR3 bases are TGTGCCAGCAGCCCCTCCGGGACAGGCGAGACCCAGTACTTC. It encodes CASSPSGTGETQYF.

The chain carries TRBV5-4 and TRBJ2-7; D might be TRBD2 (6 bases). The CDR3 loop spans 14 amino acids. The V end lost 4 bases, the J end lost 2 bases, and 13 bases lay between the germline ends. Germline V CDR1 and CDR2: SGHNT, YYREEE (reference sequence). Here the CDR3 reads CASSGTGLPYEQYF. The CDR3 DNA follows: TGTGCCAGCAGCGGGACTGGCCTTCCCTACGAGCAGTACTTC.

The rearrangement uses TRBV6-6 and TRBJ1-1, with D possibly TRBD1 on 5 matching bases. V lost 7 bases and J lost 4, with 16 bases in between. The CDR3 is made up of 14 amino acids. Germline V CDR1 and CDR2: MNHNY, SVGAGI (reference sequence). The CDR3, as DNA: TGTGCCAGCATTGGAAGTCGGGGGAGCACTGAAGCTTTCTTT. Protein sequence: CASIGSRGSTEAFF.

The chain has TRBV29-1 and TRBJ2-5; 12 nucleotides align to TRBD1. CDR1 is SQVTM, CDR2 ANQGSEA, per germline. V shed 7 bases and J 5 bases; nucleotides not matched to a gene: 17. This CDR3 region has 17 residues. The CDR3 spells CSARTVNRDRGRETQYF. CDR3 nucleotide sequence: TGCAGCGCCCGGACCGTTAACCGGGACAGGGGGCGGGAGACCCAGTACTTC.

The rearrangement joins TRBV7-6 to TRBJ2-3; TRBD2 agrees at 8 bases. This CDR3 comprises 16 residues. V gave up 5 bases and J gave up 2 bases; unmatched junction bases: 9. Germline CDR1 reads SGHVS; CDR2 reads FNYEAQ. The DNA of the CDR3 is TGTGCCAGCAGCCCCAGAGCGGGAGTTGCCACAGATACGCAGTATTTT. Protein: CASSPRAGVATDTQYF. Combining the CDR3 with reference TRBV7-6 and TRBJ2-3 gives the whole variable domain GAGVSQSPRYKVTKRGQDVALRCDPISGHVSLYWYRQALGQGPEFLTYFNYEAQQDKSGLPNDRFSAERPEGSISTLTIQRTEQRDSAMYRCASSPRAGVATDTQYFGPGTRLTVL.

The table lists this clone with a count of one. The CDR3 protein is CASKLAGGLGEQFF. In DNA, the CDR3 is TGTGCCAGCAAACTAGCGGGAGGGCTTGGTGAGCAGTTCTTC. V is TRBV27 and J is TRBJ2-1; 13 bases are shared with TRBD2. CDR3 length equals 14 residues. Germline-derived CDR1 and CDR2 are MNHEY and SMNVEV (reference sequence). The V and J ends lost 7 bases and 9 bases, in that order; junction bases with no gene match: 6.

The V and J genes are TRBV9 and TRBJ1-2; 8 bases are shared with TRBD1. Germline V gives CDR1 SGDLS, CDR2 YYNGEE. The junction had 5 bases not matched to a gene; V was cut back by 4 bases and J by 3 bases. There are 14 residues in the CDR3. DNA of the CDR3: TGTGCCAGCAGCCGGGACAGGCTTGACTATGGCTACACCTTC. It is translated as CASSRDRLDYGYTF.

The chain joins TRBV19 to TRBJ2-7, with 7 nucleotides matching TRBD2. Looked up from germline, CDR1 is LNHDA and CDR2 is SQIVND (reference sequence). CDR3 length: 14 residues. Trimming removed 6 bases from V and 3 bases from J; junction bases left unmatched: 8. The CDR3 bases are TGTGCCAGTAGCCTTGGGGGGGATCTCTACGAGCAGTACTTC. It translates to CASSLGGDLYEQYF.

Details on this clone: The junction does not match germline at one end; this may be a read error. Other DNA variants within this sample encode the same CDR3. The CDR3 bases are TGCGCCAGCAGCCAAGAAACCGGTTTGGGACAGGTGCAGTATTTT. It is translated as CASSQETGLGQVQYF. V and J are TRBV14 and TRBJ2-3, with 8 bases that match TRBD1. CDR3 length: 15 amino acids. Germline V gene sequence: CDR1 SGHDN, CDR2 FVKESK.

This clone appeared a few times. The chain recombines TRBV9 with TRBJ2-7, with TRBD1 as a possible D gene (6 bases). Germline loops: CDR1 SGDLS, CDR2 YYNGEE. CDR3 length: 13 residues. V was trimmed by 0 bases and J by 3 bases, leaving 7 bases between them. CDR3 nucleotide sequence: TGTGCCAGCAGCGTAGCGGACAGCTACGAGCAGTACTTC. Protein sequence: CASSVADSYEQYF.

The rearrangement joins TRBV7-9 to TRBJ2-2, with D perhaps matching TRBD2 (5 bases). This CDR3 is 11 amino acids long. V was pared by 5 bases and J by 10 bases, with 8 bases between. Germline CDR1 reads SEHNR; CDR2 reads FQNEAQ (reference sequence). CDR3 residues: CASSLGEELFF. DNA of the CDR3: TGTGCCAGCAGCCTCGGGGAGGAGCTGTTTTTT.

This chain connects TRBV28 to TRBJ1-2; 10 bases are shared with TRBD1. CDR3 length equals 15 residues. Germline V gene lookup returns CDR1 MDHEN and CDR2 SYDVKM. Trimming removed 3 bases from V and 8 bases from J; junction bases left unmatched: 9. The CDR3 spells CASSLGGQGGKGYTF. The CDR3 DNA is TGTGCCAGCAGTTTGGGCGGACAGGGGGGAAAAGGCTACACCTTC.

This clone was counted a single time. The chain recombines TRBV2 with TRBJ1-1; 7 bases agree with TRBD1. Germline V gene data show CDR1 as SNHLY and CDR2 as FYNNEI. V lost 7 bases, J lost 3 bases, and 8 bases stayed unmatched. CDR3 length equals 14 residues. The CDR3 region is CASMRGQGHTEAFF. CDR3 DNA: TGTGCCAGCATGAGGGGGCAGGGTCACACTGAAGCTTTCTTT.

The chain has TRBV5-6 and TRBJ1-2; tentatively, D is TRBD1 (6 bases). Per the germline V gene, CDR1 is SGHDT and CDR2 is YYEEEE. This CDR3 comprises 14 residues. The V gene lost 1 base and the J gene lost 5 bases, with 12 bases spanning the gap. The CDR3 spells CASSLPGGQYGYTF. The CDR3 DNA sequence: TGTGCCAGCAGCTTGCCTGGTGGACAGTATGGCTACACCTTC. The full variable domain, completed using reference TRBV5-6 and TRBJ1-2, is DAGVTQSPTHLIKTRGQQVTLRCSPKSGHDTVSWYQQALGQGPQFIFQYYEEEERQRGNFPDRFSGHQFPNYSSELNVNALLLGDSALYLCASSLPGGQYGYTFGSGTRLTVV.

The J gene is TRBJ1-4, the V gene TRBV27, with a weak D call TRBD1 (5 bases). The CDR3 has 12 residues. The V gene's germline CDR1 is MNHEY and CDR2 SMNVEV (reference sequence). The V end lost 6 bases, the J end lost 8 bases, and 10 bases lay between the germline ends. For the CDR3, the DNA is TGTGCCAGCAGGGGGCTCCGGGAAAAACTGTTTTTT. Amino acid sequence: CASRGLREKLFF.

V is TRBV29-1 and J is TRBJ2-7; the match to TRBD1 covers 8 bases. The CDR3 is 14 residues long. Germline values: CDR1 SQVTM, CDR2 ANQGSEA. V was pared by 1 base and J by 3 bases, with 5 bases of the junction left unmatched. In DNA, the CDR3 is TGCAGCGTTGAAGGCGTAGGACAGGGCTACGAGCAGTACTTC. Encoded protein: CSVEGVGQGYEQYF.